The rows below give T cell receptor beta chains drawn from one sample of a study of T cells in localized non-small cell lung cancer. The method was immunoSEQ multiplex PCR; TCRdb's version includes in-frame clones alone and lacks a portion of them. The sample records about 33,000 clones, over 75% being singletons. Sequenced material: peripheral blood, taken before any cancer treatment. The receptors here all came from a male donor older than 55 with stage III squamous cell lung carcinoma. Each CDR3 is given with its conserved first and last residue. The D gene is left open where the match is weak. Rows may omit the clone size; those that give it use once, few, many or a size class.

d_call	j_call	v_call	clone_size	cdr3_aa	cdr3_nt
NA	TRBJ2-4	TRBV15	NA	CATSLMTAPTPIAKNIQYF	TGTGCCACCAGCTTAATGACAGCCCCCACTCCTATAGCCAAAAACATTCAGTACTTC
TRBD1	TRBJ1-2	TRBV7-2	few	CASSPATGQRGYTF	TGTGCCAGCAGCCCGGCGACAGGGCAGCGTGGCTACACCTTC
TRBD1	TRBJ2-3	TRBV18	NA	CASSPQGQTTDTQYF	TGTGCCAGCTCTCCCCAGGGACAGACCACAGATACGCAGTATTTT
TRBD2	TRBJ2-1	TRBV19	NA	CASSARTSVSGNEQFF	TGTGCCAGTAGTGCCCGGACTAGCGTGTCGGGCAATGAGCAGTTCTTC
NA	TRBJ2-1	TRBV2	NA	CASSEGGWEQFF	TGTGCCAGCAGTGAGGGGGGCTGGGAGCAGTTCTTC
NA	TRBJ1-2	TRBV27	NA	CASGDANYGYTF	TGTGCCAGCGGGGATGCGAACTATGGCTACACCTTC
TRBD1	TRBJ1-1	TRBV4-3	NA	CASSRTDRVDTEAFF	TGCGCCAGCAGCCGAACCGACAGGGTAGACACTGAAGCTTTCTTT
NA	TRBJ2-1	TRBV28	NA	CAIQGLLYNEQFF	TGTGCCATTCAGGGGCTTCTATACAATGAGCAGTTCTTC
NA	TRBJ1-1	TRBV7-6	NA	CASSLRGSSPSRGRQMNTEAFF	TGTGCCAGCAGCTTACGAGGGTCGTCGCCCTCCCGTGGGAGGCAAATGAACACTGAAGCTTTCTTT
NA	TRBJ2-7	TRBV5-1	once	CASSSNHRGRLSSYEQYF	TGCGCCAGCAGCTCAAATCACCGGGGCAGGTTGAGCTCCTACGAGCAGTACTTC
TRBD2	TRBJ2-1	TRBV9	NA	CASSPSGRVVEQFF	TGTGCCAGCAGTCCTAGCGGGAGGGTGGTAGAGCAGTTCTTC
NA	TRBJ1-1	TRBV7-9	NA	CASSLARGPGTEAFF	TGTGCCAGCAGCTTAGCCAGGGGCCCAGGCACTGAAGCTTTCTTT
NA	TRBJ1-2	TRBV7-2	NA	CASSSSPHYGYTF	TGTGCCAGCAGCTCCTCTCCTCACTATGGCTACACCTTC
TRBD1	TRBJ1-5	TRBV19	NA	CASRRRDSQNQPQHF	TGTGCCAGTAGACGCCGGGACAGCCAGAATCAGCCCCAGCATTTT
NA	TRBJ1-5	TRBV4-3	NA	CASSQERVPQPQHF	TGCGCCAGCAGCCAAGAAAGGGTTCCTCAGCCCCAGCATTTT
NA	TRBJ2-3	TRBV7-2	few	CASSSLEGLGTDTQYF	TGTGCCAGCAGCTCGTTAGAGGGGCTGGGCACAGATACGCAGTATTTT
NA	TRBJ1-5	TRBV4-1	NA	CASSQEGSQPQHF	TGCGCCAGCAGCCAAGAGGGAAGCCAGCCCCAGCATTTT
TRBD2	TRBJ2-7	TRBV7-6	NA	CASSLDRGLAGLTYEQYF	TGTGCCAGCAGCTTAGACCGGGGACTAGCGGGACTCACCTACGAGCAGTACTTC
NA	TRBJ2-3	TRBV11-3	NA	CASSPLSSTSTDTQYF	TGTGCCAGCAGCCCTTTATCATCAACTAGCACAGATACGCAGTATTTT
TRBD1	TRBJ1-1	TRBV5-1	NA	CASSRQGENTEAFF	TGCGCCAGCAGCAGACAGGGGGAGAACACTGAAGCTTTCTTT
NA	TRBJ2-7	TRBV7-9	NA	CASSSSRSYEQYF	TGTGCCAGCAGCTCTTCCAGAAGCTACGAGCAGTACTTC
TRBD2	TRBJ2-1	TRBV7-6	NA	CASSRSGGSYNEQFF	TGTGCCAGCAGCCGGAGCGGGGGCTCATACAATGAGCAGTTCTTC
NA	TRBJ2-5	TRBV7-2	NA	CASSLSGGETQYF	TGTGCCAGCAGCTTATCCGGCGGGGAGACCCAGTACTTC
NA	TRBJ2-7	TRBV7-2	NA	CASSPMTGLYEQYF	TGTGCCAGCAGCCCAATGACAGGCCTCTACGAGCAGTACTTC
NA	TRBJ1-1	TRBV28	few	CATLRGKNTEAFF	TGTGCTACTCTCAGGGGAAAGAACACTGAAGCTTTCTTT
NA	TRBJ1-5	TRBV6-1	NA	CASRVRGAPDQPQHF	TGTGCCAGCAGGGTCCGGGGGGCGCCCGATCAGCCCCAGCATTTT
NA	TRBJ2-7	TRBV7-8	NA	CASSPPEGLSEQYF	TGTGCCAGCAGCCCCCCGGAAGGGCTGAGTGAGCAGTACTTC
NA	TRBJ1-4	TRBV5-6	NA	CASSLVSGTTNEKLFF	TGTGCCAGCAGCTTGGTCTCCGGGACGACTAATGAAAAACTGTTTTTT
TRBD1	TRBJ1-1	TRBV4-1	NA	CASSQGTGDTEAFF	TGCGCCAGCAGCCAAGGGACAGGGGACACTGAAGCTTTCTTT
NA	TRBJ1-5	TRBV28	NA	CASRLTGQPQHF	TGTGCCAGCAGATTAACCGGGCAGCCCCAGCATTTT
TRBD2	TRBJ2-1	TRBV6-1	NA	CASNEREGRNEQFF	TGTGCCAGCAATGAGCGGGAGGGTAGAAATGAGCAGTTCTTC
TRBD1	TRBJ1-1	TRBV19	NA	CASNSLGQGRGTFF	TGTGCCAGTAACTCCCTCGGACAGGGGAGGGGAACTTTCTTT
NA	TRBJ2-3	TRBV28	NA	CASSLEGGRGGDTQYF	TGTGCCAGCAGTTTAGAGGGGGGCAGGGGAGGAGATACGCAGTATTTT
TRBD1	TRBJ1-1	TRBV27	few	CASSDRPHLEAFF	TGTGCCAGTTCGGACAGGCCGCACTTAGAAGCTTTCTTT
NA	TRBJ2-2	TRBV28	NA	CASSYPMGRDITGELFF	TGTGCCAGCAGTTACCCCATGGGGCGGGATATCACCGGGGAGCTGTTTTTT
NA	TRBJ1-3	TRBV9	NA	CASSRAVGVGNTIYF	TGTGCCAGCAGCCGCGCAGTTGGGGTAGGAAACACCATATATTTT
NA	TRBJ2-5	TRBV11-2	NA	CASSLARETQYF	TGTGCCAGCAGCTTAGCTCGGGAGACCCAGTACTTC
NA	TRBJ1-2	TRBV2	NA	CASSREGVQYGYTF	TGTGCCAGCAGTAGAGAGGGGGTTCAGTATGGCTACACCTTC
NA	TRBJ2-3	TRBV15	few	CATSRFRERATDTQYF	TGTGCCACCAGCAGATTCAGGGAAAGAGCCACAGATACGCAGTATTTT
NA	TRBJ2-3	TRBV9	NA	CASSETGWTDTQYF	TGTGCCAGCAGCGAGACGGGTTGGACAGATACGCAGTATTTT
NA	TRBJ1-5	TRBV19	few	CASAPGGNQPQHF	TGTGCCAGTGCACCAGGGGGCAATCAGCCCCAGCATTTT
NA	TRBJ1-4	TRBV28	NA	CASSLYSQGTNEKLFF	TGTGCCAGCAGTTTGTATTCACAGGGAACTAATGAAAAACTGTTTTTT
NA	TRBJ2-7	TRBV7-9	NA	CASSPKWGEQYF	TGTGCCAGCAGCCCAAAGTGGGGCGAGCAGTACTTC
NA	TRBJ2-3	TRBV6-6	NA	CSAALSTDTQYF	TGTTCCGCGGCCCTGAGCACAGATACGCAGTATTTT
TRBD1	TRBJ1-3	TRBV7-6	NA	CASSFFPTGAEGNTIYF	TGTGCCAGCAGCTTTTTCCCGACAGGGGCGGAAGGAAACACCATATATTTT
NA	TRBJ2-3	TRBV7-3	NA	CASSQDRRDTQYF	TGTGCCAGCAGCCAGGACCGACGTGATACGCAGTATTTT
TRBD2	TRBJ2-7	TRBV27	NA	CASSPGLAGVREQYF	TGTGCCAGCAGTCCCGGATTGGCGGGGGTCCGCGAGCAGTACTTC
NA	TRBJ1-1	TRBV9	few	CASSPLRVNTEAFF	TGTGCCAGCAGCCCACTGCGAGTTAACACTGAAGCTTTCTTT
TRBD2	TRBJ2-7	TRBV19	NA	CATLGRNYEQYF	TGTGCCACCCTCGGGAGGAACTACGAGCAGTACTTC
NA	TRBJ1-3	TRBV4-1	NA	CASSQGIGHSGNTIYF	TGCGCCAGCAGCCAAGGTATAGGCCACTCTGGAAACACCATATATTTT
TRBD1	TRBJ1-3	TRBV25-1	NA	CASSATGIGNTIYF	TGTGCCAGCAGCGCGACAGGGATTGGAAACACCATATATTTT
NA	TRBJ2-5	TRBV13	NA	CASSQYRDWGETQYF	TGTGCCAGCAGCCAGTATCGGGACTGGGGAGAGACCCAGTACTTC
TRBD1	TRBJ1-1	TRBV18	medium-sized	CASSPLGTGGAAGAEAFF	TGTGCCAGCTCACCCCTCGGGACAGGGGGCGCCGCGGGCGCTGAAGCTTTCTTT
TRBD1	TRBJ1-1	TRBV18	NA	CASSAGQAIRNTEAFF	TGTGCCAGCTCGGCGGGACAGGCCATCCGGAACACTGAAGCTTTCTTT
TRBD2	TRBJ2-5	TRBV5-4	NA	CASSLTSGGRETQYF	TGTGCCAGCAGCTTGACTAGCGGGGGGAGAGAGACCCAGTACTTC
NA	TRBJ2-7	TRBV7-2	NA	CASSLDLMQGTRYEQYF	TGTGCCAGCAGCTTAGATCTTATGCAGGGGACCCGATACGAGCAGTACTTC
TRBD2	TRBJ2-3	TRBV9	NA	CASSLAGNTDTQYF	TGTGCCAGCAGTTTAGCGGGAAACACAGATACGCAGTATTTT
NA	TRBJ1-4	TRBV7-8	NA	CASSLGWQGRNEKLFF	TGTGCCAGCAGCTTAGGGTGGCAGGGCCGCAATGAAAAACTGTTTTTT
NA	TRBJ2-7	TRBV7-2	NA	CASSSRTAGYEQYF	TGTGCCAGCAGCTCTAGGACAGCTGGCTACGAGCAGTACTTC
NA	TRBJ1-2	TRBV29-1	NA	CSIKAGIYGYTF	TGCAGCATCAAAGCGGGGATCTATGGCTACACCTTC